This paragraph reports one T cell receptor (beta chain). Germline V gene data show CDR1 as MDHEN and CDR2 as SYDVKM. Between the trimmed V and J ends, which lost 5 bases and 5 bases, there was a span of 12 bases. This CDR3 is 14 amino acids long. The sample is drawn from a study of blood T cell repertoires in COVID-19. Study-level background: Spain, Italy and the United States supplied samples that represented acute and convalescent COVID-19.

Sequencing was performed with immunoSEQ multiplex PCR; in TCRdb, only in-frame clones are kept and a portion is missing. The sample has around 250,000 clones, roughly 90% seen once. The rearrangement uses TRBV28 and TRBJ1-4, with a weak D call TRBD1 (5 bases). The clonotype was recovered from a woman aged 25 to 39 who had recovered from COVID-19. The source material was PBMCs or T cells enriched from blood (not recorded which). The CDR3 sequence: CASSAGTRNEKLFF. The CDR3 coding sequence is TGTGCCAGCAGTGCCGGGACTCGGAATGAAAAACTGTTTTTT.